This paragraph reports one T cell receptor (beta chain). No antigen is known for it. Base qualities are missing; no much larger clone stands one base away. This sample is part of a study of blood T cell repertoires in COVID-19 (dated by TCRdb to 2018 to 2021). Describing the broader study: The collaborator samples originated in the United States, Italy and Spain and spanned the acute and convalescent phases of COVID-19. The prospective study material was composed of cDNA or gDNA derived from T cells, B-cell-depleted T cells, or PBMCs. The dataset comprised deeply sampled blood TCRbeta repertoires from subjects exposed to, actively infected with, or recovered from COVID-19. A freely available public database, intended as a resource for researchers studying the immune response to SARS-CoV-2, is where the repertoires were released. The samples were drawn from the first 160 participants of the ongoing ImmuneRACE study and from some 1,300 subjects provided by 6 global collaborators. Nearly every sample came with metadata listing a de-identified subject ID, COVID-19 status, age in years and sex. Where available, HLA class I and class II types were taken from metadata supplied by the sample provider and were not determined by assay-based typing.

Enrolling through a virtual design, the prospective study's participants ranged in age from roughly 18 to 90 years and lived across roughly 24 United States geographic areas. In the prospective study, participants were assigned to cohorts based on the clinical history participants reported in a screening survey and a study questionnaire. In the prospective study, whole blood, serum and a nasopharyngeal or oropharyngeal swab were collected from each participant by mobile phlebotomists. Over a roughly two-month period, participants in the prospective study had the option of providing additional blood draws and questionnaires. Prospective study blood samples were shipped either frozen or at room temperature before DNA extraction. TCRbeta CDR3 regions were amplified from genomic DNA by means of the immunoSEQ Assay, a bias-controlled multiplex PCR. The original methods were these. Nucleated cell counts per sample were estimated from amplification of reference gene primers within the assay. To quantify the absolute abundance of each unique TCRbeta CDR3 rearrangement, sequence reads were collapsed and filtered. For each sample, productive Simpson clonality was calculated by taking the square root of Simpson's diversity index across productive rearrangements. Imported from immuneACCESS, the table was reduced by TCRdb to in-frame sequences with V and J called. These copies leave out some clones; in studies compared against another copy, an unresolved V gene accounts for under half, and the cause of the remainder is not known. The V and J calls and clone size come from that table; D and trimming were worked out from the DNA. The sample records about 63,000 clones, approximately 80% of which are singletons. The ten largest account for 3.5% to 4% of the sample.

Findings and caveats that apply to the study as a whole: The quantity of clinical and demographic metadata differed by source and by participant and was supplied without curation.

The CDR3 goes from the cysteine to the phenylalanine over 14 residues. Only the CDR3 region is kept as DNA, spanning 42 bases read in frame from base 1. The germline V gene gives CDR1 as SGDLS and CDR2 as YYNGEE. Trimming leaves V shorter by 2 bases and J shorter by 5 bases, with the junction holding 1 base beyond the gene matches. The sequence joins TRBV9 to TRBJ1-4, with 9 central nucleotides matching TRBD1. The receptor's source is a woman aged 40 to 50 with acute COVID-19. Sequencing used PBMCs or T cells enriched from blood (not recorded which). The CDR3 sequence is CASSVTGGNEKLFF. The bases are TGTGCCAGCAGCGTCACAGGGGGCAATGAAAAACTGTTTTTT.